The T cell receptor beta chain described here comes from a study of monozygotic twins with inflammatory bowel disease. Regarding the study as a whole: Healthy twins shared more clonotypes with others than IBD patients, most markedly active ones.

A remark on this clonotype: Its antigen is unknown.

Blood was collected, roughly 2.5 ml per donor. Germline V CDR1 and CDR2: LNHDA, SQIVND (reference sequence). The length of the CDR3 is 21 residues. Eight separate reactions per sample served to make cDNA. TCRdb reprocessed the 5' RACE reads, with one entry per CDR3 protein and no DNA. Recorded for this sample: 350,000 to 400,000 distinct CDR3 sequences. The TCR sequence derives from a human donor with ulcerative colitis or Crohn's disease, or a healthy co-twin of an affected twin (not recorded which). Sequencing used blood. The gene calls are TRBV19 and TRBJ2-6; TCRdb outputs TRBD2, but without DNA this stays unchecked. The CDR3: CASSIDLRRAGASSGANVLTF.